The sequence of this TCR beta chain was determined in a study of cytomegalovirus exposure and HLA in healthy donors. Whole-study results and caveats: The study labeled 150 to 200 TCR beta chains cytomegalovirus-associated. When analyzed later, a missense DCLRE1C variant was found to be linked to TCR beta V- and J-gene trimming. TRBV6-2, TRBV6-3 and some other V segments were unresolvable in 87-base-pair reads. Later on, analysis showed that most CMV-associated TCR beta chains appeared to be HLA-restricted.

13 Jbeta primers and 60 Vbeta primers were used for the PCR. This table comes from immunoSEQ multiplex PCR, and its TCRdb copy is limited to in-frame clones, with some not included. The sample has more than 90,000 clones, approximately 81% seen once. Comments on this clone: The antigen remains unidentified.

Per the germline V gene, CDR1 is SGHAT and CDR2 is FQNNGV. V lost 1 base and J lost 4, with 17 bases in between. The CDR3 runs 17 residues. What was sequenced was PBMCs. This TCR came from a woman aged 70 to 79 in good health and CMV-seropositive. V usage is TRBV11-2 and J usage is TRBJ1-3, with D perhaps matching TRBD1 (6 bases). DNA of the CDR3: TGTGCCAGCAGCTTAGCAAGTGGGGGGGCGCAAGGAAACACCATATATTTT. It specifies CASSLASGGAQGNTIYF.